The next 2 T cell receptor beta chains were all read from a single sample in a study of OX40 agonist ivuxolimab in advanced cancers. Receptor libraries were prepared by the immunoSEQ multiplex PCR assay. TCRdb mirrors the immuneACCESS table, restricted to in-frame sequences. Some clones are absent from its copies; in checked studies, under half trace to an unresolved V gene, and the reason for the others is unknown. For this sample there are roughly 63,000 clones; about 91% appear just once. Of the sample, about 12% is held by the ten largest clones. The source was CD4+ or CD8+ T cells sorted from blood, collected in a trial of the OX40 agonist ivuxolimab. The receptors were gathered from an adult with an advanced solid tumor such as melanoma, head and neck, liver or kidney cancer.

This rearrangement joins TRBV11-1 to TRBJ1-2; D is undetermined. This CDR3 comprises 15 residues. V lost 1 base to trimming and J lost 4 bases, with 13 bases between them. Germline V gene lookup returns CDR1 SGHAT and CDR2 FQDESV (reference sequence). Here the CDR3 DNA reads TGTGCCAGCAGCTTAGACTCTTCCGACTTCTATGGCTACACCTTC. Amino acids: CASSLDSSDFYGYTF.

The chain combines TRBV7-9 with TRBJ1-2; 8 positions match TRBD1. There are 14 residues in the CDR3. The V and J ends lost 6 bases and 4 bases, in that order; junction bases with no gene match: 7. CDR1 and CDR2 from the germline V gene are SEHNR and FQNEAQ (reference sequence). The CDR3 DNA sequence: TGTGCCAGCAGACCTCAGGGGGCTGGCTATGGCTACACCTTC. This gives the protein CASRPQGAGYGYTF.